This entry features one TCR beta chain sequence. Antigen specificity is unknown. This specimen belongs to a study of monozygotic twins with inflammatory bowel disease. Study observations and caveats: People with IBD had fewer clonotypes in common with others than healthy twins did, especially with disease activity.

Germline V CDR1 and CDR2: SGHTA, FQGNSA. This CDR3 spans 15 amino acids. Generation of cDNA took place in eight separate reactions per sample. No DNA is given; TCRdb re-called the 5' RACE reads and lists each CDR3 protein once. The sample yields 300,000 to 400,000 distinct CDR3 sequences, of which the top ten take up 2% to 2.5%. Donors each gave around 2.5 ml of blood. The chain has TRBV7-2 and TRBJ2-7; the TCRdb D gene call, TRBD1, has no DNA to confirm it. The sequenced material came from blood. The sequence was collected from a human donor with ulcerative colitis or Crohn's disease, or a healthy co-twin of an affected twin (not recorded which). CDR3 sequence reads: CASRAGTGTNYEQYF.